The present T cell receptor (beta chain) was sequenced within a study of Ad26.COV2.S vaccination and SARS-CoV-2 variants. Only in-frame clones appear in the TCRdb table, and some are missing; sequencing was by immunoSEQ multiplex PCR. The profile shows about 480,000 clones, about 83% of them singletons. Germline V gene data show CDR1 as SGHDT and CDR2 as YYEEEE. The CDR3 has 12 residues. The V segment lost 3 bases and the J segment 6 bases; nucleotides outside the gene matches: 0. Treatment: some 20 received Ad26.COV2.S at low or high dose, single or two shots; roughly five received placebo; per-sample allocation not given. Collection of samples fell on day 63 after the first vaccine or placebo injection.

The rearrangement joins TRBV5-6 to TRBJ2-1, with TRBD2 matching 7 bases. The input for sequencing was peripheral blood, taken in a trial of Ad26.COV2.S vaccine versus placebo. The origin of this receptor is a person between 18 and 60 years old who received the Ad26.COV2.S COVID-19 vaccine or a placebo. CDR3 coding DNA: TGTGCCAGCAGCTGGGGGGGCAATGAGCAGTTCTTC. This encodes CASSWGGNEQFF.